Sequencing of this TCR beta chain was carried out in a study of blood T cell dynamics during melanoma immunotherapy. The table came from immunoSEQ multiplex PCR; TCRdb's copy has only in-frame clones and leaves some out. Here the sample spans approximately 15,000 clones, 70% to 90% being singletons. The J segment lost 8 bases and the V segment lost 1 base, leaving 8 bases of the junction unmatched. Germline-derived CDR1 and CDR2 are MGHDK and SYGVNS. This CDR3 is built from 16 residues. Note on this clone: The antigen is not known.

Study conclusions and caveats: PBMC repertoires of eventual disease-control patients split at W3 into clonality or diversity gains.

Time point: week 3, after first cycle of checkpoint inhibitor. Sampling occurred pretreatment (T0) and at week 3 (W3), after cycle one of checkpoint blockade. The chain uses TRBV25-1 and TRBJ1-6, with 7 bases matching TRBD1. The source of this sequence is a human donor with melanoma. The specimen was blood, collected from a patient treated with checkpoint blockade. The CDR3 nucleotides read TGTGCCAGCAGTGAATCGGGCAGGGGGATTCATTCACCCCTCCACTTT. This translates into CASSESGRGIHSPLHF.